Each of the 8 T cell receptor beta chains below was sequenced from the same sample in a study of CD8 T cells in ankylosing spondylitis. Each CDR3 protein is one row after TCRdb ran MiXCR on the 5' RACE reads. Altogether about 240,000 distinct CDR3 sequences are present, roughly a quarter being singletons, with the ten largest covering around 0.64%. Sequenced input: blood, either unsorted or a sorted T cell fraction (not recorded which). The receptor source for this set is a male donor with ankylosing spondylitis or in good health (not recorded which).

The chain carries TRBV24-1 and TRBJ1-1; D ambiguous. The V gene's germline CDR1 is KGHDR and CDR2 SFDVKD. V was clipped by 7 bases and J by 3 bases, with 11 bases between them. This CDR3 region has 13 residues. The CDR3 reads CATSLGGDTEAFF. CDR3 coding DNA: TGTGCCACCAGCCTAGGTGGGGACACTGAAGCTTTCTTT.

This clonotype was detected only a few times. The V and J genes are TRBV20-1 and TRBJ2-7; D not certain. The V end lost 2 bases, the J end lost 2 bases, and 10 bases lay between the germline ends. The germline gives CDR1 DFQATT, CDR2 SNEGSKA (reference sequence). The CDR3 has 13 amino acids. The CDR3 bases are TGCAGTGCTAGAACGGACGAGGCCTACGAGCAGTACTTC. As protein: CSARTDEAYEQYF.

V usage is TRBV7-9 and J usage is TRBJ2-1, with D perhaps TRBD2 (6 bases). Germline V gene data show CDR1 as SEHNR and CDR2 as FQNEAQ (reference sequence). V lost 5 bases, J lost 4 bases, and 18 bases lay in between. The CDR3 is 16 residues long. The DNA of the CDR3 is TGTGCCAGCAGCCCCCGGTGGAGGGGAGCATACAATGAGCAGTTCTTC. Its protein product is CASSPRWRGAYNEQFF.

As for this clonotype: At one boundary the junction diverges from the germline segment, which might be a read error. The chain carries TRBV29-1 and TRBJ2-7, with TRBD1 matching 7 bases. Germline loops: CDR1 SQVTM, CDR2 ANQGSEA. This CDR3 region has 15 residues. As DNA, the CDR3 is TGCAGCGTTGGGGACCGACAGGGCTTCTCCTACGAGCGGTACTTC. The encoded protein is CSVGDRQGFSYERYF.

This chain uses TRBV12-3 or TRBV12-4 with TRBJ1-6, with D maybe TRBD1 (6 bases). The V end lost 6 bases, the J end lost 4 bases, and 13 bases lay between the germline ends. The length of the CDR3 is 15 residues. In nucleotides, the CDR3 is TGTGCCAGCAGCCCAGGGGACACTTATAATTCACCCCTCCACTTT. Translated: CASSPGDTYNSPLHF.

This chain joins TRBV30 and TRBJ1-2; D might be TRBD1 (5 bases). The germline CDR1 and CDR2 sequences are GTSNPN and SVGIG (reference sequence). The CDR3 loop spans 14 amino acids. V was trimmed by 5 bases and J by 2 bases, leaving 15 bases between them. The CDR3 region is CAWAMGVSNYGYTF. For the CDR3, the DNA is TGTGCCTGGGCCATGGGGGTATCCAACTATGGCTACACCTTC.

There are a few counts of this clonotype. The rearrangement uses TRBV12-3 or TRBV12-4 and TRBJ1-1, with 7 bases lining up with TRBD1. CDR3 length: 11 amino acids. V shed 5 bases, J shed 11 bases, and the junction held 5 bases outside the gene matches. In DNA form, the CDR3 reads TGTGCCAGCAGTCGACAGGGTACGGCTTTCTTT. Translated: CASSRQGTAFF.

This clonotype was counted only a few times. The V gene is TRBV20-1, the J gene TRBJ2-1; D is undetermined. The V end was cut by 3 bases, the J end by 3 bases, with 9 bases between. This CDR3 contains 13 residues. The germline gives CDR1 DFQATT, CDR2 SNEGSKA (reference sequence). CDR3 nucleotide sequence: TGCAGTGCTAGGGAACTACTCTACAATGAGCAGTTCTTC. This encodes CSARELLYNEQFF.